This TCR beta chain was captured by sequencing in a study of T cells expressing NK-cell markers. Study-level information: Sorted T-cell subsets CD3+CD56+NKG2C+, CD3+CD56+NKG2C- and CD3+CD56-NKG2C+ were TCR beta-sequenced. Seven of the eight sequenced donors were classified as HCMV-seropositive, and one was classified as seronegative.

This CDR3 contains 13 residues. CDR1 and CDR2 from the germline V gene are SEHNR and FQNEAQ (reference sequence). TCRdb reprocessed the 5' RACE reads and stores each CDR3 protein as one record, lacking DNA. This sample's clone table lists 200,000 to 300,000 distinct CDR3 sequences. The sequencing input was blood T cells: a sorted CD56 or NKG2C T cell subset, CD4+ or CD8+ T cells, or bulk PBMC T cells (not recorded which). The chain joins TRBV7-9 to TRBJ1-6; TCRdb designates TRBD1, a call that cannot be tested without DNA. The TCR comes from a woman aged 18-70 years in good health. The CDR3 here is CASRRGQDSPLHF.